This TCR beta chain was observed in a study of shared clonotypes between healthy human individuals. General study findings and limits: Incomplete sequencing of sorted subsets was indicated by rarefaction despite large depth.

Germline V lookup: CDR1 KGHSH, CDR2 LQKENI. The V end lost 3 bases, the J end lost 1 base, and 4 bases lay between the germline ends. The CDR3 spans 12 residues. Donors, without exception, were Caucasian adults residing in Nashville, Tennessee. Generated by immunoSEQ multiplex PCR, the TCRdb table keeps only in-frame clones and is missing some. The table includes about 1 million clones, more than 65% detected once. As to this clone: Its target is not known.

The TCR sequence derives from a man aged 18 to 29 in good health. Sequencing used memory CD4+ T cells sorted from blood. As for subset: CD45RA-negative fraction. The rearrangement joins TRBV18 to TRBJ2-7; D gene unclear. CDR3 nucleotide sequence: TGTGCCAGCTCACCCAGATCCTACGAGCAGTACTTC. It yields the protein CASSPRSYEQYF.